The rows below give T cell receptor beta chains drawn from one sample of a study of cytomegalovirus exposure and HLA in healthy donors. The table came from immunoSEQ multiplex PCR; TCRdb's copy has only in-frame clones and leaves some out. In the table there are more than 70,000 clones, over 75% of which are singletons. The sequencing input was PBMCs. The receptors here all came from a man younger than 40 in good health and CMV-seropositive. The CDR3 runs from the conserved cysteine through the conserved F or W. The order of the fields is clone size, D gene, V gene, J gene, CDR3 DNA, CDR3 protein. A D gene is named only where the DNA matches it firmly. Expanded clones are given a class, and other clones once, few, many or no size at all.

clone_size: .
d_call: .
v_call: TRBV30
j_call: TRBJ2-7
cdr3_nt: TGTGCCTGGAGGTTCAACTACGAGCAGTACTTC
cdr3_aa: CAWRFNYEQYF

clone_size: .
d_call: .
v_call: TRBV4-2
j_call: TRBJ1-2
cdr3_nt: TGTGCCAGCAGCCGCCAAGGCGAGGATGGCTACACCTTC
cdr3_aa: CASSRQGEDGYTF

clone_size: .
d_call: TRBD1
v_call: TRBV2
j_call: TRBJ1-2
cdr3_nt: TGTGCCAGCACCATGACAGGGGACTATGGCTACACCTTC
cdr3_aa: CASTMTGDYGYTF

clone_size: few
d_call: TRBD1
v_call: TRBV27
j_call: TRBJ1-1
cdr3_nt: TGTGCCAGCACTCGGACAGGACTGACGAACACTGAAGCTTTCTTT
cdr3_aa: CASTRTGLTNTEAFF

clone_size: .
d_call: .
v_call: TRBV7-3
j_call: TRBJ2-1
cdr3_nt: TGTGCCAGCAGACCAACCGCGGGACCGCAGTTCTTC
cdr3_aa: CASRPTAGPQFF

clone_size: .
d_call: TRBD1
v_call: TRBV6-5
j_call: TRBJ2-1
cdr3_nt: TGTGCCAGCAGTTATACAGGGGGCACCTACAATGAGCAGTTCTTC
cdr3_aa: CASSYTGGTYNEQFF

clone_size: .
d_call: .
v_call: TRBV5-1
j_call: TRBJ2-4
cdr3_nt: TGCGCCAGCAGCTTGGATGGGGGGGGGCACGTCCAAAACATTCAGTACTTC
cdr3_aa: CASSLDGGGHVQNIQYF

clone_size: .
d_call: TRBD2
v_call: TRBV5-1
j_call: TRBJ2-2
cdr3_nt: TGCGCCAGCAGCTTGGCCCTAGCGGGAACTGGGGAGCTGTTTTTT
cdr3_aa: CASSLALAGTGELFF

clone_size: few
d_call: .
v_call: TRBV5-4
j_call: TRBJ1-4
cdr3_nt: TGTGCCAGCAGCTTGACGGGGGGTGGGGATGAAAAACTGTTTTTT
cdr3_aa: CASSLTGGGDEKLFF

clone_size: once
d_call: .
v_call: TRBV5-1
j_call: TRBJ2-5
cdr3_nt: TGCGCCAGCAGCTTTTCCGGGGTTGGGAAAGAGACCCAGTACTTC
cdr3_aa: CASSFSGVGKETQYF

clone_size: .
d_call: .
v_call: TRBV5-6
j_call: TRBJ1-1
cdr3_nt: TGTGCCAGCAGCCCATTGAGGCGGATGAACACTGAAGCTTTCTTT
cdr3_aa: CASSPLRRMNTEAFF

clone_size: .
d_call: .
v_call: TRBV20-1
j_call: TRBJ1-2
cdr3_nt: TGCAGTGCCCAGGGGAACTATGGCTACACCTTC
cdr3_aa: CSAQGNYGYTF

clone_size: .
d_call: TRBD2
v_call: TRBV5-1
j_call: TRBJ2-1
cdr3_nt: TGCGCCAGCAGGTTAGCGGGGGGCTACAATGAGCAGTTCTTC
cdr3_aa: CASRLAGGYNEQFF

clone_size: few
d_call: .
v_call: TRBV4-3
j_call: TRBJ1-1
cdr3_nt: TGCGCCAGCAGCCAAGTCGCGGGAATGAGTGAAGCTTTCTTT
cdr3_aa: CASSQVAGMSEAFF

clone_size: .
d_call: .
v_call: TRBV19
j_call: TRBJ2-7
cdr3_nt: TGTGCCAGTAGTATCTTTCAGGCCTCCAGGTACGAGCAGTACTTC
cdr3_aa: CASSIFQASRYEQYF

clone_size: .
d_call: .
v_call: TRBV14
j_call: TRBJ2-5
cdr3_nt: TGTGCCAGCAGTCTTTACATCGGCGGAGGAGGGGAGACCCAGTACTTC
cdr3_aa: CASSLYIGGGGETQYF

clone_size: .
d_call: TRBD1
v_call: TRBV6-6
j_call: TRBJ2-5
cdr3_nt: TGTGCCAGCAGTGGGACAGCCCAAGAGACCCAGTACTTC
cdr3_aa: CASSGTAQETQYF

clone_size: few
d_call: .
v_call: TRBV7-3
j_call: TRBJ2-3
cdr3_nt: TGTGCCAGCAGCCCAGGGGAGCCAGATACGCAGTATTTT
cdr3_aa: CASSPGEPDTQYF

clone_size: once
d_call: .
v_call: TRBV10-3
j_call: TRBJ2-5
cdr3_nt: TGTGCCATCAGTGAGTCGAGAGCGGAGGGGACCCAGTACTTC
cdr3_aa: CAISESRAEGTQYF

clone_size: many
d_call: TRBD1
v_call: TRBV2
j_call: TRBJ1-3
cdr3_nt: TGTGCCAGCAGTGATTCGGGGGCAGGGGGCGTCGGGTACACCATATATTTT
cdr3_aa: CASSDSGAGGVGYTIYF

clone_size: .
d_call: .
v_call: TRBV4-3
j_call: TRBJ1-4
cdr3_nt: TGCGCCAGCAGAGCCTTAGGGGTTACTAATGAAAAACTGTTTTTT
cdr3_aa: CASRALGVTNEKLFF

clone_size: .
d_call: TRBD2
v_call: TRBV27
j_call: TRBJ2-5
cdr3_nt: TGTGCCAGCAGTTTAATAGCGGGAGGGCCTGGGGACTTC
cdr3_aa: CASSLIAGGPGDF

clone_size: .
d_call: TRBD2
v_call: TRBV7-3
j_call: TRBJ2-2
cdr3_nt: TGTGCCAGCAGCTTAATGGCTAGCGGGGCGAACACCGGGGAGCTGTTTTTT
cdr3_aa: CASSLMASGANTGELFF

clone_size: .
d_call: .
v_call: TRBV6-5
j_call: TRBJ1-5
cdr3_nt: TGTGCCAGCAGCTTAAGCGGGACGCAAAATCAGCCCCAGCATTTT
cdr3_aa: CASSLSGTQNQPQHF

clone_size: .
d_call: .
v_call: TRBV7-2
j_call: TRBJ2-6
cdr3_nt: TGTGCCAGCAGCTTGAGAGCAGGGGTCAAGTCTGGGGCCAACGTCCTGACTTTC
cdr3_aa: CASSLRAGVKSGANVLTF

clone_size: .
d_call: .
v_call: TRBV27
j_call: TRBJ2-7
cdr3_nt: TGTGCCAGCAGTTTATCCCCCCCAGGTGAGCAGTACTTC
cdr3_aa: CASSLSPPGEQYF

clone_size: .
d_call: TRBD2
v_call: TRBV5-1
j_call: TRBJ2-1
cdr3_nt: TGCGCCAGCAGCTTGGTGGCTAGCGGGAATAATGAGCAGTTCTTC
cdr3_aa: CASSLVASGNNEQFF

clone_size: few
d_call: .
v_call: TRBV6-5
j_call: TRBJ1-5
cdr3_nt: TGTGCCAGCAGGGGGGAGGGAGTGAATCAGCCCCAGCATTTT
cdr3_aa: CASRGEGVNQPQHF

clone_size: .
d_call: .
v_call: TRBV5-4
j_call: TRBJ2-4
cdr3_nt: TGTGCCAGCAGCTTGGATAGTAGCGGAAACATTCAGTACTTC
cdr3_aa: CASSLDSSGNIQYF

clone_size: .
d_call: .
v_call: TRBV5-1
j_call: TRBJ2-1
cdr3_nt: TGCGCCAGCAGAGGAGGGGAGCAGTTCTTC
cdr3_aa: CASRGGEQFF

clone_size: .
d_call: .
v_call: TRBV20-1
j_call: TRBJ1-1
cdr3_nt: TGCAGTGCTGGGCTGGACACTGAAGCTTTCTTT
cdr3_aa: CSAGLDTEAFF

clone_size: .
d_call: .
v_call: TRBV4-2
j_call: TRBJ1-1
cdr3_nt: TGTGCCAGCAGCCCCAATCAATCTGGGTCAGGAGCTTTCTTT
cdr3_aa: CASSPNQSGSGAFF

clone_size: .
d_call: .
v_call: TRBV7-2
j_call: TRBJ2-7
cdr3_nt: TGTGCCAGCAGCCCCCTGCAGGGGTACTACGAGCAGTACTTC
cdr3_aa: CASSPLQGYYEQYF